These T cell receptor beta chains were read from a single sample in a study of blood T cell repertoires in COVID-19. TCRdb's table, derived via immunoSEQ multiplex PCR, lists solely in-frame clones and lacks some. The sample has approximately 98,000 clones; 88% are singletons. The sequencing input was peripheral blood. The receptor set was obtained from a human donor in a cohort sampled during active COVID-19. CDR3s include the opening cysteine and the closing phenylalanine or tryptophan. D genes are given only for firm matches. Rows give clone size only sometimes, using once, few, many, or a class for an expanded clone.

V	D	J	size	CDR3	DNA
TRBV12-3/TRBV12-4	.	TRBJ2-2	.	CASSLASGGELFF	TGTGCCAGCAGTTTAGCGTCGGGGGGGGAGCTGTTTTTT
TRBV19	.	TRBJ1-2	.	CASDAASGYGYTF	TGTGCCAGCGACGCAGCTAGCGGCTATGGCTACACCTTC
TRBV6-6	.	TRBJ1-4	.	CASNFGTSKEKLFF	TGTGCCAGCAATTTCGGGACATCCAAGGAAAAACTGTTTTTT
TRBV9	.	TRBJ1-1	.	CASSVGEGSGLQPHMNTEAFF	TGTGCCAGCAGCGTAGGGGAGGGTTCTGGCCTCCAACCTCATATGAACACTGAAGCTTTCTTT
TRBV19	TRBD2	TRBJ2-1	.	CASSTLLAGGRRVQFF	TGTGCCAGTAGTACGCTCCTAGCGGGGGGGCGGAGGGTGCAGTTCTTC
TRBV5-4	TRBD2	TRBJ2-1	.	CASSLLGLAGGRYNEQFF	TGTGCCAGCAGCTTGTTGGGACTAGCGGGGGGCCGGTACAATGAGCAGTTCTTC
TRBV11-3	.	TRBJ2-5	.	CASSLQQGTQETQYF	TGTGCCAGCAGCCTCCAGCAGGGTACTCAAGAGACCCAGTACTTC
TRBV19	TRBD1	TRBJ1-4	.	CASSIQGARANEKLFF	TGTGCCAGTAGTATCCAGGGGGCTAGAGCTAATGAAAAACTGTTTTTT
TRBV28	TRBD1	TRBJ2-7	.	CASTSGQGYYEQYF	TGTGCCAGCACCTCAGGACAGGGCTACTACGAGCAGTACTTC
TRBV10-2	TRBD1	TRBJ1-5	.	CASSDSGGGQPQHF	TGCGCCAGCAGTGACTCAGGGGGCGGTCAGCCCCAGCATTTT
TRBV12-5	TRBD2	TRBJ2-3	.	CASEATSGSRGPTDTQYF	TGTGCTAGTGAGGCCACTAGCGGGAGTAGGGGCCCCACAGATACGCAGTATTTT
TRBV5-4	.	TRBJ1-1	.	CASSFRTVLKNTEAFF	TGTGCCAGCAGCTTCCGGACAGTATTAAAGAACACTGAAGCTTTCTTT
TRBV5-6	TRBD1	TRBJ1-2	few	CASSSGTGGVGYTF	TGTGCCAGCAGCTCTGGGACAGGGGGAGTCGGCTACACCTTC
TRBV14	TRBD1	TRBJ1-4	once	CASSFGTGAGKLFF	TGTGCCAGCAGCTTCGGGACAGGGGCGGGAAAACTGTTTTTT
TRBV6-6	.	TRBJ1-1	once	CASSYLDSNTEAFF	TGTGCCAGCAGTTACTTGGACAGTAACACTGAAGCTTTCTTT
TRBV6-6	.	TRBJ2-7	.	CASRTGTPYEQYF	TGTGCCAGCAGGACCGGGACACCTTACGAGCAGTACTTC
TRBV4-2	TRBD1	TRBJ2-7	.	CASSQDRDSLYEQYF	TGTGCCAGCAGCCAAGATCGGGACAGTCTCTACGAGCAGTACTTC
TRBV7-9	.	TRBJ2-2	.	CASSSDTGELFF	TGTGCCAGCAGCTCAGACACCGGGGAGCTGTTTTTT
TRBV5-1	.	TRBJ2-5	.	CASSSSTGGGGTQYF	TGCGCCAGCAGCTCTTCGACAGGTGGGGGGGGGACCCAGTACTTC
TRBV5-1	TRBD1	TRBJ1-6	few	CASSLQGDSYNSPLHF	TGCGCCAGCAGCTTGCAGGGGGACTCCTATAATTCACCCCTCCACTTT
TRBV11-2	.	TRBJ2-7	once	CASSLGSYEQYF	TGTGCCAGCAGCTTAGGGAGTTACGAGCAGTACTTC
TRBV12-3/TRBV12-4	.	TRBJ1-4	once	CASSLRGGEKLFF	TGTGCCAGCAGTTTACGGGGAGGTGAAAAACTGTTTTTT
TRBV19	.	TRBJ2-2	.	CASKGTWRDTGELFF	TGTGCCAGTAAAGGAACTTGGAGGGACACCGGGGAGCTGTTTTTT
TRBV10-3	TRBD2	TRBJ2-4	.	CAISDLGTSGYGIQYF	TGTGCCATCAGTGATCTCGGGACTAGCGGGTACGGCATTCAGTACTTC
TRBV9	.	TRBJ1-1	once	CASTPGGDPGTEAFF	TGTGCCAGCACTCCTGGGGGGGACCCAGGCACTGAAGCTTTCTTT